These 18 T cell receptor beta chains share one sample of origin, sequenced in a study of cytomegalovirus exposure and HLA in healthy donors. A multiplex PCR was run with 60 Vbeta primers and 13 Jbeta primers. Assay used: immunoSEQ multiplex PCR; TCRdb lists only in-frame clones, some missing. The repertoire has 100,000 to 150,000 clones, around 72% of them found once; the top ten carry around 9.1%. The source material was PBMCs. The receptors originated from a woman aged 45-65 years in good health and CMV-seropositive.

V usage is TRBV5-1 and J usage is TRBJ2-7; a possible D gene is TRBD2 (6 bases). The germline V gene has CDR1 SGHRS and CDR2 YFSETQ. V was trimmed by 4 bases and J by 5 bases, leaving 10 bases between them. The CDR3 is 12 amino acids. CDR3 in DNA: TGCGCCAGCAGCGCCGGAGGGAACGAGCAGTACTTC. As protein: CASSAGGNEQYF.

The chain employs TRBV5-1 and TRBJ1-2; 8 bases agree with TRBD1. The germline gives CDR1 SGHRS, CDR2 YFSETQ. This CDR3 contains 15 residues. The V and J ends lost 4 bases and 5 bases, in that order; junction bases with no gene match: 10. CDR3 residues: CASSAVARGLYGYTF. Written as DNA, the CDR3 is TGCGCCAGCAGCGCGGTTGCCAGGGGGCTTTATGGCTACACCTTC.

This chain uses TRBV5-1 with TRBJ2-7, with 13 nucleotides matching TRBD2. Germline CDR1 SGHRS, CDR2 YFSETQ. Trimming took 3 bases from V and 6 from J; bases not matched to a gene: 6. The CDR3 runs 15 residues. The CDR3 sequence is CASSWGLAGPGEQYF. CDR3 DNA: TGCGCCAGCAGCTGGGGACTAGCGGGACCTGGCGAGCAGTACTTC.

This clone was counted a single time. This chain links TRBV7-2 with TRBJ1-6, with a weak D call TRBD1 (5 bases). The CDR3 has 11 amino acids. V was clipped by 4 bases and J by 13 bases, with 8 bases between them. Per the germline V gene, CDR1 is SGHTA and CDR2 is FQGNSA. CDR3 bases: TGTGCCAGCAGCTCCGGGGGGCCCCTCCACTTT. It codes for CASSSGGPLHF.

This clone was observed once. The rearrangement uses TRBV6-5 and TRBJ2-5, with D perhaps matching TRBD1 (6 bases). V dropped 4 bases and J dropped 1 base, with 13 bases sitting between them. The CDR3 spans 15 residues. Germline lookup yields CDR1 MNHEY and CDR2 SVGAGI. In DNA form, the CDR3 reads TGTGCCAGCAGTTTTAACGCGGACAGCCAAGAGACCCAGTACTTC. This translates into CASSFNADSQETQYF.

This sequence joins TRBV6-1 and TRBJ1-2; TRBD1 matches 10 bases. From germline, CDR1 is MNHNS and CDR2 SASEGT. The CDR3 consists of 17 residues. V trimming: 4 bases; J trimming: 5 bases; junction bases outside the gene matches: 13. The CDR3 sequence is CASSAAGQGISSYGYTF. In DNA, the CDR3 is TGTGCCAGCAGTGCGGCGGGACAGGGGATCTCTTCATATGGCTACACCTTC.

V usage is TRBV18 and J usage is TRBJ2-3; D is ambiguous. Germline V gives CDR1 KGHSH, CDR2 LQKENI. The CDR3 contains 12 residues. V lost 9 bases and J lost 1, with 8 bases in between. CDR3 nucleotides: TGTGCCAGTCAGAGCGGCACAGATACGCAGTATTTT. Protein: CASQSGTDTQYF.

V is TRBV2 and J is TRBJ2-1; possible D gene TRBD1, 6 bases. Germline loops: CDR1 SNHLY, CDR2 FYNNEI. This CDR3 spans 16 amino acids. Trimming pared 6 bases from V and 7 bases from J, leaving 22 bases between. CDR3 nucleotide sequence: TGTGCCAGCAGCGCTGGGCTCCCGGGACAACGGAATGAGCAGTTCTTC. It codes for CASSAGLPGQRNEQFF.

The chain has TRBV7-2 and TRBJ2-1; 8 bases line up with TRBD2. Germline CDR1 and CDR2: SGHTA and FQGNSA. With 2 bases clipped from V and 9 bases from J, the junction kept 3 bases outside the gene matches. The CDR3 consists of 13 residues. CDR3 in amino acids: CASSLSGGAEQFF. Here the CDR3 DNA reads TGTGCCAGCAGCTTATCCGGGGGGGCTGAGCAGTTCTTC.

The J gene is TRBJ1-3, the V gene TRBV4-1; 10 bases map to TRBD1. V dropped 4 bases and J dropped 3; count of bases not matched to a gene: 3. CDR3 size: 15 residues. Germline V gene sequence: CDR1 MGHRA, CDR2 YSYEKL. CDR3 DNA sequence: TGCGCCAGCAGCCCGACAGGGGGCGGTGGAAACACCATATATTTT. Translated: CASSPTGGGGNTIYF.

This clone was seen only a few times. The genes are TRBV2 and TRBJ2-3, with D possibly matching TRBD2 (6 bases). V shed 4 bases and J shed 2 bases, with 10 bases lying between them. CDR3 length: 14 amino acids. CDR1 and CDR2 (germline): SNHLY, FYNNEI. The CDR3 nucleotides are TGTGCCAGCAGTGTGGCTAGCGCCACAGATACGCAGTATTTT. Its protein product is CASSVASATDTQYF.

The chain is built from TRBV10-3 and TRBJ2-2; the match to TRBD1 covers 10 bases. The trim removed 8 bases at V and 2 bases at J, leaving 5 bases unmatched. The CDR3 covers 15 residues. Germline CDR1 ENHRY, CDR2 SYGVKD. The DNA of the CDR3 is TGTGCCATCGGGACAGGGGACCTCAACACCGGGGAGCTGTTTTTT. Translated, it gives CAIGTGDLNTGELFF.

The V call is TRBV4-1, the J call TRBJ1-2, with D tentatively TRBD1 (5 bases). V lost 0 bases to trimming and J lost 3 bases, with 14 bases between them. Germline V lookup: CDR1 MGHRA, CDR2 YSYEKL. The CDR3 totals 16 residues. The CDR3 coding sequence is TGCGCCAGCAGCCAAGAGCCTAGGGGCGAGTACTATGGCTACACCTTC. This codes for CASSQEPRGEYYGYTF.

V is TRBV30 and J is TRBJ2-5, with 7 positions matching TRBD1. Trimming took 6 bases from V and 5 from J; bases not matched to a gene: 15. CDR3 length: 15 residues. CDR1 and CDR2 from the germline V gene are GTSNPN and SVGIG (reference sequence). CDR3 loop: CACNQEQGPWETQYF. The DNA for the CDR3 is TGTGCCTGTAACCAAGAACAGGGGCCCTGGGAGACCCAGTACTTC.

V and J are TRBV7-3 and TRBJ2-2, with 11 bases aligning to TRBD2. V lost 0 bases to trimming and J lost 2 bases; unmatched junction nucleotides: 5. The CDR3 totals 18 residues. Germline V CDR1 and CDR2: SGHTA, FQGTGA. CDR3 nucleotides: TGTGCCAGCAGCTTAACCCCTAGCGGGGGGACCAACACCGGGGAGCTGTTTTTT. Its protein product is CASSLTPSGGTNTGELFF. The complete variable domain, with remaining parts taken from reference TRBV7-3 and TRBJ2-2, reads GAGVSQTPSNKVTEKGKYVELRCDPISGHTALYWYRQSLGQGPEFLIYFQGTGAADDSGLPNDRFFAVRPEGSVSTLKIQRTERGDSAVYLCASSLTPSGGTNTGELFFGEGSRLTVL.

The chain joins TRBV18 to TRBJ1-1; D remains unclear. The CDR3 totals 13 residues. V lost 3 bases and J 7 bases, leaving 12 bases between the germline ends. Germline CDR1 and CDR2: KGHSH and LQKENI. The CDR3 coding sequence is TGTGCCAGCTCACCGTCTCCCGGGAATGAAGCTTTCTTT. Its protein product is CASSPSPGNEAFF.

V gene TRBV28 combines with J gene TRBJ2-1; D not certain. The CDR3 runs 13 residues. CDR1 MDHEN and CDR2 SYDVKM come from the germline V gene. The V end lost 1 base, the J end lost 4 bases, and 5 bases lay between the germline ends. In DNA form, the CDR3 reads TGTGCCAGCAGTTTATCCACTTACAATGAGCAGTTCTTC. Amino acid sequence: CASSLSTYNEQFF.

The J gene is TRBJ2-5, the V gene TRBV10-2; D unresolved. Germline lookup yields CDR1 WSHSY and CDR2 SAAADI. CDR3 length equals 13 residues. Trimming pared 4 bases from V and 4 bases from J, leaving 10 bases between. The CDR3 nucleotides read TGCGCCAGCAGTGGCGTAGCCGGAGAGACCCAGTACTTC. As protein: CASSGVAGETQYF.